A selection of T cell receptor beta chains follows, all from one sample in a study of blood T cell repertoires in COVID-19. Assay used: immunoSEQ multiplex PCR; TCRdb lists only in-frame clones, some missing. The sample lists roughly 90,000 clones; around 86% were seen once. The source material was peripheral blood. All receptors derive from a human donor in a cohort sampled during active COVID-19. The CDR3 runs from the conserved cysteine through the conserved F or W. The D gene is left open where the match is weak. Only part of the rows carry a size: once, few, many, or a class if the clone is expanded.

TGTGCCAGCAGTTACTCGACAGGGATTAATGAAAAACTGTTTTTT	CASSYSTGINEKLFF	NA	TRBD1	TRBJ1-4	TRBV6-5
TGTGCCACCAGTGATTTGTCCGGGACAGGGCCCACAGATACGCAGTATTTT	CATSDLSGTGPTDTQYF	NA	TRBD1	TRBJ2-3	TRBV24-1
TGTGCCAGCAGTGACGGGTCCTACACAGGGGTGACCCAGTACTTC	CASSDGSYTGVTQYF	NA	TRBD1	TRBJ2-5	TRBV6-1
TGTGCCAGCAGTGACCGTGAACCGGGACAGAGAGTCTATGGCTACACCTTC	CASSDREPGQRVYGYTF	NA	TRBD1	TRBJ1-2	TRBV6-1
TGTGCCAGCAGGGGTAGGACAGAGAACACCGGGGAGCTGTTTTTT	CASRGRTENTGELFF	NA	NA	TRBJ2-2	TRBV28
TGTGCCACCACCCCGGTTGTGGGAAACACCATATATTTT	CATTPVVGNTIYF	medium-sized	NA	TRBJ1-3	TRBV19
TGCGCCAGCAGCCAAGATCGGGGACAGGGGGTAACCGGGGAGCTGTTTTTT	CASSQDRGQGVTGELFF	NA	TRBD1	TRBJ2-2	TRBV4-1
TGTGCCAGCAGTCACGGGGGACTAGCGGGAGGTCGGGATACGCAGTATTTT	CASSHGGLAGGRDTQYF	NA	TRBD2	TRBJ2-3	TRBV6-6
TGTGCCAGCTCGCTCCTAGCGGGAGACACCGGGGAGCTGTTTTTT	CASSLLAGDTGELFF	once	TRBD2	TRBJ2-2	TRBV18
TGTGCCAGCGCCGACCCGGGACACCCGGAAGCTTTCTTT	CASADPGHPEAFF	NA	NA	TRBJ1-1	TRBV7-9
TGTGCCAGCAGTTTAATTCTCGGGGCTAGCGGGAGATTTTACAATGAGCAGTTCTTC	CASSLILGASGRFYNEQFF	NA	TRBD2	TRBJ2-1	TRBV28
TGTGCCAGCTCTCCAGGGGGCGAGGAGACCCAGTACTTC	CASSPGGEETQYF	NA	TRBD1	TRBJ2-5	TRBV18
TGTGCCAGCAGTTCCCCCAGGGAGGAGGCCTACAATGAGCAGTTCTTC	CASSSPREEAYNEQFF	NA	NA	TRBJ2-1	TRBV28
TGTGCCAGTAGGGGGACAGCTCTCTTGGACAATGAGCAGTTCTTC	CASRGTALLDNEQFF	NA	TRBD1	TRBJ2-1	TRBV19
TGTGCCAGCAGCTTAGTACCGACAGGGGGAGGGGAAAAACTGTTTTTT	CASSLVPTGGGEKLFF	NA	TRBD1	TRBJ1-4	TRBV7-2
TGTGCCAGCAGTCCGCAGGGGACAGGGGGCGCAGTAACTGAAGCTTTCTTT	CASSPQGTGGAVTEAFF	NA	TRBD1	TRBJ1-1	TRBV27
TGTGCCAGCAGTTTATCGGGTGGTGCGGGGACAGATACGCAGTATTTT	CASSLSGGAGTDTQYF	once	NA	TRBJ2-3	TRBV27
TGTGCCAGTAAGGGCGGGGGGAGAGAAAGCAATCAGCCCCAGCATTTT	CASKGGGRESNQPQHF	NA	NA	TRBJ1-5	TRBV19
TGTGCCATCAGTGAGTCGGGCTCCAGGGGAAATTCACCCCTCCACTTT	CAISESGSRGNSPLHF	NA	NA	TRBJ1-6	TRBV10-3
TGTGCCACCGGGACTTATGGAGAAAAACTGTTTTTT	CATGTYGEKLFF	NA	NA	TRBJ1-4	TRBV19
TGTGCCAGCAGTGCGACAGGGGATGGCTACACCTTC	CASSATGDGYTF	NA	TRBD1	TRBJ1-2	TRBV2
TGTGCCAGCAGTCTCAGGGTACCTTGGGTCGAGCAGTACTTC	CASSLRVPWVEQYF	NA	NA	TRBJ2-7	TRBV27
TGTGCCAGCAGTTACCTGGCGGAGAACTATGGCTACACCTTC	CASSYLAENYGYTF	NA	NA	TRBJ1-2	TRBV6-2/TRBV6-3
TGTGCCAGCGTACTAGCGGGAGGGCCAGATACGCAGTATTTT	CASVLAGGPDTQYF	NA	TRBD2	TRBJ2-3	TRBV2
TGTGCCAGCAGCCCCGGGACTAGCGGAGTCTACGAGCAGTACTTC	CASSPGTSGVYEQYF	NA	TRBD2	TRBJ2-7	TRBV3-1/TRBV3-2
TGCGCCAGCAGCGCAAGCGGGGCCTTCTACGAGCAGTACTTC	CASSASGAFYEQYF	once	TRBD2	TRBJ2-7	TRBV5-1
TGTGCCAGCAGGGTGGGCGATGAGCAGTTCTTC	CASRVGDEQFF	once	NA	TRBJ2-1	TRBV6-5
TGTGCCAGCAGTTTAAGTGGGGGAGGGAGCCAAGAGACCCAGTACTTC	CASSLSGGGSQETQYF	NA	TRBD2	TRBJ2-5	TRBV28
TGTGCCAGCAGCTCTTTTAGGGGTCGGGACAGGGGTTTTTCGGACAATCAGCCCCAGCATTTT	CASSSFRGRDRGFSDNQPQHF	NA	TRBD1	TRBJ1-5	TRBV7-3
TGTGCCAGCAGTGACCTTCCGGGGGGGAGCAATGAGCAGTTCTTC	CASSDLPGGSNEQFF	NA	TRBD2	TRBJ2-1	TRBV2
TGCGCCAGCAGCCTGGACAGGGATTGCAATCAGCCCCAGCATTTT	CASSLDRDCNQPQHF	few	TRBD1	TRBJ1-5	TRBV23-1
TGCGCCAGCAGCTTCCGGACAGGGAGGGCCCAAGAGACCCAGTACTTC	CASSFRTGRAQETQYF	NA	NA	TRBJ2-5	TRBV5-1
TGTGCCAGCGGCCTCAGTCTTGAAGCTTTCTTT	CASGLSLEAFF	NA	NA	TRBJ1-1	TRBV6-5
TGTGCCAGCAGTTCTCAGGTAAACACTGAAGCTTTCTTT	CASSSQVNTEAFF	NA	NA	TRBJ1-1	TRBV11-2
TGTGCCAGCAGCCAAATCCAACACTACGAGCAGTACTTC	CASSQIQHYEQYF	many	NA	TRBJ2-7	TRBV3-1/TRBV3-2
TGTGCCAGCAGCTTGAGGGACAGGGGGCCCTCCAATGAAAAACTGTTTTTT	CASSLRDRGPSNEKLFF	once	TRBD1	TRBJ1-4	TRBV5-5
TGCGCCAGCAGCTTGGAGGGTCTAGCGGGACTATCCCGTTACAATGAGCAGTTCTTC	CASSLEGLAGLSRYNEQFF	NA	TRBD2	TRBJ2-1	TRBV5-1
TGTGCCAGCAGCTGGACTAGCGGCAGCACAGATACGCAGTATTTT	CASSWTSGSTDTQYF	NA	TRBD2	TRBJ2-3	TRBV7-9
TGCGCCAGCAGCCAAACTACCGGACAGGGGAATACTGAAGCTTTCTTT	CASSQTTGQGNTEAFF	NA	TRBD1	TRBJ1-1	TRBV4-1
TGTGCCAGCAGCCTCCAGTCTAGCGGGAGTTTCGATACGCAGTATTTT	CASSLQSSGSFDTQYF	NA	TRBD2	TRBJ2-3	TRBV11-2
TGTGCCAGCAGTTACTCGGCGGGAGGGAACACCGGGGAGCTGTTTTTT	CASSYSAGGNTGELFF	NA	TRBD2	TRBJ2-2	TRBV6-5
TGTGCCAGCAGCTTAAGCCTTTCACCCCTCCACTTT	CASSLSLSPLHF	NA	NA	TRBJ1-6	TRBV7-2
TGTGCCAGCAGCCTAGCGGGAGGGAACGCAGATACGCAGTATTTT	CASSLAGGNADTQYF	NA	TRBD2	TRBJ2-3	TRBV3-1/TRBV3-2
TGTGCCAGCAGCTACAGGGGCATAGTTACTGAAGCTTTCTTT	CASSYRGIVTEAFF	NA	TRBD1	TRBJ1-1	TRBV5-8
TGTGCCAGCAGCCCCTCCCAGAGTAGCGAGTACTACAATGAGCAGTTCTTC	CASSPSQSSEYYNEQFF	NA	NA	TRBJ2-1	TRBV7-9
TGTGCCAGTGCCTACAGTAGCTCTGGAAACACCATATATTTT	CASAYSSSGNTIYF	NA	NA	TRBJ1-3	TRBV19
TGTGCCAGCAGTGTAGCCCCTCCCTATGGCTACACCTTC	CASSVAPPYGYTF	NA	NA	TRBJ1-2	TRBV6-1
TGTGCCAGCAGCCAAACAGGGACATCCAACGGCTACACCTTC	CASSQTGTSNGYTF	NA	NA	TRBJ1-2	TRBV4-2
TGCAGCGTCGTCGGGACTGAGGGCGAGCAGTACTTC	CSVVGTEGEQYF	NA	NA	TRBJ2-7	TRBV29-1
TGCGCCAGCAGCTTGGACAGGATGACCACAGATACGCAGTATTTT	CASSLDRMTTDTQYF	NA	NA	TRBJ2-3	TRBV5-1
TGTGCCAGCAGCCCCGCGAATGAGCAGTTCTTC	CASSPANEQFF	NA	NA	TRBJ2-1	TRBV5-5